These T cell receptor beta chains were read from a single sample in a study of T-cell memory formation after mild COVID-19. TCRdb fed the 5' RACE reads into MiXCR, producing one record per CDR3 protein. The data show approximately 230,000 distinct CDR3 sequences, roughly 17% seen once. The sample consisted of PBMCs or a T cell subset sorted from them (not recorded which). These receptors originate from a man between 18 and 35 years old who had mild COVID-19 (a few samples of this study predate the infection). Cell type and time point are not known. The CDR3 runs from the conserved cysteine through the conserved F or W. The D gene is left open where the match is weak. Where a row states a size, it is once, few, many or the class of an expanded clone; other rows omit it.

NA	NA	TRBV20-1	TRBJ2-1	TGCAGTGCTAGACAGGCTCGGGGAGACAATGAGCAGTTCTTC	CSARQARGDNEQFF
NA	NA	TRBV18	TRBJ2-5	TGTGCCAGCTCATCTACAGACGGAAAAGAGACCCAGTACTTC	CASSSTDGKETQYF
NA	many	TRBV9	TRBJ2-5	TGTGCCAGCAGCGCGGGACCCCAAGAGACCCAGTACTTC	CASSAGPQETQYF
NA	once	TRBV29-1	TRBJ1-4	TGCAGCGTTGCGTATCCGCACGGGAAACTGTTTTTT	CSVAYPHGKLFF
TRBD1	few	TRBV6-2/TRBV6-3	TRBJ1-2	TGTGCCAGCAGGCGGACAGGAACGAACTATGGCTACACCTTC	CASRRTGTNYGYTF
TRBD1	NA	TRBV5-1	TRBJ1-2	TGCGCCAGCAGCTTGGGCAACGACAGGGAATCTGGCTACACCTTC	CASSLGNDRESGYTF
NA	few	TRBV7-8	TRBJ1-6	TGTGCCAGCAATGGTGGGGATGACTTTTATTCACCCCTCCACTTT	CASNGGDDFYSPLHF
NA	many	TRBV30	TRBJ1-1	TGTGCCTGGAGTGTTCAGGGATCGGCTTTCTTT	CAWSVQGSAFF
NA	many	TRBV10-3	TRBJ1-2	TGTGCCATCAGTGATGAGGGGCAGGGCCTCTATGGCTACACCTTC	CAISDEGQGLYGYTF
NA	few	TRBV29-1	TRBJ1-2	TGCAGCGTAGCCCCGGGAATGGGCTACACCTTC	CSVAPGMGYTF
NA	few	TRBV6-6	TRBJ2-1	TGTGCCAGCAAGTTGGGCGACAATGAGCAGTTCTTC	CASKLGDNEQFF
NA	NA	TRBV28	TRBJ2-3	TGTGCCAGCAGTGGGGAGGCAGGGTGGAGCACAGATACGCAGTATTTT	CASSGEAGWSTDTQYF
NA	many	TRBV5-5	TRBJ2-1	TGTGCCTCGGGCAGGAATGAGCAGTTCTTC	CASGRNEQFF
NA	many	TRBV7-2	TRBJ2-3	TGTGCCAGCAGCTTCGCGGGGCCTTACGGAGGTACGCAGTATTTT	CASSFAGPYGGTQYF
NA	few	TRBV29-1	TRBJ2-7	TGCAGCGCTACCTCCAAGGGGCCCGGGAATGGGCAGTACTTC	CSATSKGPGNGQYF
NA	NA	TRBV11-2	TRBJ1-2	TGTGCCAGCAGACCCAGTCGGGGCCATAACTATGGCTACACCTTC	CASRPSRGHNYGYTF
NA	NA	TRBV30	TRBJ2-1	TGTGCCTGGAGTGTAGCCCCTGTCCCCAGATACAATGAGCAGTTCTTC	CAWSVAPVPRYNEQFF
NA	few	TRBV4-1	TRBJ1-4	TGCGCCAGCAGCCAAGAGGTCACAGGGAATGAAAAACTGTTTTTT	CASSQEVTGNEKLFF
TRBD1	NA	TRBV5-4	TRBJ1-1	TGTGCCAGCAGCAAAGACAGGGCGGGCACTGAAGCTTTCTTT	CASSKDRAGTEAFF
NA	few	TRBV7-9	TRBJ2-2	TGTGCCAGCAGCCGGACAGATGGCACCGGGGAGCTGTTTTTT	CASSRTDGTGELFF
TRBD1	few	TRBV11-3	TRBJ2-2	TGTGCCAGCAGCTTCGACGGACAGGGGGCAGGCGGGGAGCTGTTTTTT	CASSFDGQGAGGELFF
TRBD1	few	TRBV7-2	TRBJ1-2	TGTGCCAGCAGCTTCGACAGGGCCGGCTACACCTTC	CASSFDRAGYTF
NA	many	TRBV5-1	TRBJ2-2	TGCGCCAGCAGCTTGCCCGGGGAGCTGTTTTTT	CASSLPGELFF
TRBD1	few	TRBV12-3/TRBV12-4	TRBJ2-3	TGTGCCAGCAGTTCCCGGACAGGGGCCACAGATACGCAGTATTTT	CASSSRTGATDTQYF
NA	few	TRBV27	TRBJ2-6	TGTGCCAGCAGCAAAAGCTCTGGGGCCAACGTCCTGACTTTC	CASSKSSGANVLTF
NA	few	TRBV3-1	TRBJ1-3	TGTGCCAGCAGCCGTGGCCGCGGAAACACCATATATTTT	CASSRGRGNTIYF
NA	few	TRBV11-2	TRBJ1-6	TGTGCCAGCAGCTTACCGTCGTCAGGCCTCCACTTT	CASSLPSSGLHF
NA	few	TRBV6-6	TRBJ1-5	TGTGCCAGCAGTTACCCGCGGAGGACTGGAATCGGCAATCAGCCCCAGCATTTT	CASSYPRRTGIGNQPQHF
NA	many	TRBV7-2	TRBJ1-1	TGTGCCAGCAGCTTCAACGTGGGGAGAGCTTTCTTT	CASSFNVGRAFF
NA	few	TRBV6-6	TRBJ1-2	TGTGCCAGCAAAGCGGGCCCTAATGGGGGCTACACCTTC	CASKAGPNGGYTF
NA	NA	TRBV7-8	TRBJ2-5	TGTGCCAGCAGCTTAAGGAACAGGGACCCCAAGGAGACCCGGTACTTC	CASSLRNRDPKETRYF
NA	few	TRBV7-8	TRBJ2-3	TGTGCCAGCAGCTTCCCATTGGTGAGCACAGATACGCAGTATTTT	CASSFPLVSTDTQYF
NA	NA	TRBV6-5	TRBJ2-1	TGTGCCAGCAGTCCCCGGGGGGCTTTCGATTATGAGCAGTTCTTC	CASSPRGAFDYEQFF
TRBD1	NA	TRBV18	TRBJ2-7	TGTGCCAGCTCAGCCGGGACAGGGGTCCACTCCTACGAGCAGTACTTC	CASSAGTGVHSYEQYF
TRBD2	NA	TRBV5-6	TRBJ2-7	TGTGCCAGCAGCCGCGGACTAGCGGACTACGAGCAGTACTTC	CASSRGLADYEQYF
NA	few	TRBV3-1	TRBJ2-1	TGTGCCAGCAGCCAGTTGCAGGAGCAGTTCTTC	CASSQLQEQFF
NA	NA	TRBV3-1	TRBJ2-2	TGTGCCAGCAGCCAGGCGCGGGTCGGCACCGGGGAGCTGTTTTTT	CASSQARVGTGELFF
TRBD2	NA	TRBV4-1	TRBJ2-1	TGCGCCAGCAGCCAAGAAGGCCTAGCGGGGCTTGTTAAGCAGTTCTTC	CASSQEGLAGLVKQFF
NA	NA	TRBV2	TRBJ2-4	TGTGCCAGCAGTGAAGCTCGTCGGTTGAACATTCAGTACTTC	CASSEARRLNIQYF
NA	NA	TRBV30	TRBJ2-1	TGTGCCTGGAGTAGAATCCCGGGTGAGCAGTTCTTC	CAWSRIPGEQFF
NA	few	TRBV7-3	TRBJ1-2	TGTGCCAGCAGCAACGGCGGGTTCGGCTATGGCTACACCTTC	CASSNGGFGYGYTF
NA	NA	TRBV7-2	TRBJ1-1	TGTGCCAGCAGCCAACAGGTCTACACTGAAGCTTTCTTT	CASSQQVYTEAFF
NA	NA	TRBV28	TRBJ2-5	TGTGCCAGCAGCGGGCCTGCGCCCCAGTACTTC	CASSGPAPQYF
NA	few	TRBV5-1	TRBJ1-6	TGCGCCAGCAGCCCAGGACAGAATAATTCACCCCTCCACTTT	CASSPGQNNSPLHF
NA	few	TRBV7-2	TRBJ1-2	TGTGCCAGCAGTTCAGGACATGGCTATGGCTACACCTTC	CASSSGHGYGYTF
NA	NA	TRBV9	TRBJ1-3	TGTGCCAGCCAACGGGAGCAAAACACCATATATTTT	CASQREQNTIYF
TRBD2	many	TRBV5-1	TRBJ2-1	TGCGCCAGCAGCCGCGGGTTAGCGGGGGGCCTCAATGAGCAGTTCTTC	CASSRGLAGGLNEQFF
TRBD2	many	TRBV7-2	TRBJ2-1	TGTGCCAGCGCTTCGGGGGGGGCGGCGTACAATGAGCAGTTCTTC	CASASGGAAYNEQFF
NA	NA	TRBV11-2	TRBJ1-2	TGTGCCAGCGGGGAAGGCTCTTTCGGCTATGGCTACACCTTC	CASGEGSFGYGYTF
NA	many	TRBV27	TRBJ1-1	TGTGCCAGCATCCCGGGGGGGGCTTTCTTT	CASIPGGAFF
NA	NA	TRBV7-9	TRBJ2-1	TGTGCCAGCAGCCATGGTGGGGAGCAGTTCTTC	CASSHGGEQFF
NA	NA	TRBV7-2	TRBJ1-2	TGTGCCAGCAGCGCAGAATCTGGCTACACCTTC	CASSAESGYTF
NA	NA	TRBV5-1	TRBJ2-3	TGCGCCAGCAGCTTGGAGGCTAGCAGTACTAGCACAGATACGCAGTATTTT	CASSLEASSTSTDTQYF
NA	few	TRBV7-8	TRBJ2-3	TGTGCCAGCAGCCCGCGGGACTCAGACACAGATACGCAGTATTTT	CASSPRDSDTDTQYF